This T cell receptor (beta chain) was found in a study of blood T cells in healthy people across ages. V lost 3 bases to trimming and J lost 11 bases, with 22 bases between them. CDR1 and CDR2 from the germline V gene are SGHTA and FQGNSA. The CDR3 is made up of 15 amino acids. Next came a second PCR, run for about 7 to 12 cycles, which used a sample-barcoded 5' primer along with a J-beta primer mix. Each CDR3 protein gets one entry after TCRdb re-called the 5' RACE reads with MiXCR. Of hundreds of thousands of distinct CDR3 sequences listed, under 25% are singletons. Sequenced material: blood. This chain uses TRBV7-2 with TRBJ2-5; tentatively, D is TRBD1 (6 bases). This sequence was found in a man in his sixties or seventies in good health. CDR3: CASSFFRTTGSEQYF. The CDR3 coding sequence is TGTGCCAGCAGCTTCTTTAGGACCACAGGGAGTGAGCAGTACTTC. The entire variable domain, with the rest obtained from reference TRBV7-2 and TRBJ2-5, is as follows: GAGVSQSPSNKVTEKGKDVELRCDPISGHTALYWYRQSLGQGLEFLIYFQGNSAPDKSGLPSDRFSAERTGGSVSTLTIQRTQQEDSAVYLCASSFFRTTGSEQYFGPGTRLLVL.